This paragraph covers one T cell receptor (beta chain) sequence. This sample is drawn from a study of T cell responses to AZD1222 COVID-19 vaccine. Assay used: immunoSEQ multiplex PCR; TCRdb lists only in-frame clones, some missing. The table has roughly 270,000 clones, almost 95% seen once; the top ten hold approximately 0.52%. The germline V gene has CDR1 SGHRS and CDR2 YFSETQ. CDR3 length: 13 residues. V was shortened by 2 bases and J by 4 bases, with 10 bases between the two germline ends. The genes are TRBV5-1 and TRBJ2-7, with D perhaps TRBD1 (5 bases). The sample here was peripheral blood, taken 28 days after the second AZD1222 dose. This TCR derives from an adult who received the AZD1222 COVID-19 vaccine. CDR3 protein: CASSFQGNYEQYF. CDR3 nucleotides: TGCGCCAGCAGCTTCCAGGGTAATTACGAGCAGTACTTC. The whole variable domain, remainder taken from reference TRBV5-1 and TRBJ2-7, is KAGVTQTPRYLIKTRGQQVTLSCSPISGHRSVSWYQQTPGQGLQFLFEYFSETQRNKGNFPGRFSGRQFSNSRSEMNVSTLELGDSALYLCASSFQGNYEQYFGPGTRLTVT.